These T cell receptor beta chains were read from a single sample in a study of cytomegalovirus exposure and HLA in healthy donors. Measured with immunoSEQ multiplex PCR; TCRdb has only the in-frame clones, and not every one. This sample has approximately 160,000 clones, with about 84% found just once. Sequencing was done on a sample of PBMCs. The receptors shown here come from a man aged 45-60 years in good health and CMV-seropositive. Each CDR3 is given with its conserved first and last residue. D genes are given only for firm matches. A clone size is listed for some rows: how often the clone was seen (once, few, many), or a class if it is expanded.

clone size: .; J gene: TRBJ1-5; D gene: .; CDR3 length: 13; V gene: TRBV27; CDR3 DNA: TGTGCCAGCAGTTTTCAGAGCAATCAGCCCCAGCATTTT; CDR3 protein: CASSFQSNQPQHF
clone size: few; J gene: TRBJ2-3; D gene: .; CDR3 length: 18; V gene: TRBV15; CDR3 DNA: TGTGCCACCAGCAGAGATCTCCGACTAGTCAGTGGCACAGATACGCAGTATTTT; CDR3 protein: CATSRDLRLVSGTDTQYF
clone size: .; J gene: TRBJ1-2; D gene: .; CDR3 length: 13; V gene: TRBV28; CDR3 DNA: TGTGCCAGCAGTCTACTCCAGGGTACCTCCGGCACCTTC; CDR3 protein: CASSLLQGTSGTF
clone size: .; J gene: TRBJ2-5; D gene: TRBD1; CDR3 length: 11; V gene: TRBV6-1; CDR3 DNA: TGTGCCAGCACCCAAGGGGGCGCCCAGTACTTC; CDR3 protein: CASTQGGAQYF
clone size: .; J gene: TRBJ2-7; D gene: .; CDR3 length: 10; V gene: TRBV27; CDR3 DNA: TGTGCCAGCGGGCCCTACGAGCAGTACTTC; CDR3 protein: CASGPYEQYF
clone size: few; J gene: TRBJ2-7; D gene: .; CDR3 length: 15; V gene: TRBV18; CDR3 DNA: TGTGCCAGCTCACTAGAGGGAGTAACGGCGGGCGAGCAGTACTTC; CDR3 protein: CASSLEGVTAGEQYF
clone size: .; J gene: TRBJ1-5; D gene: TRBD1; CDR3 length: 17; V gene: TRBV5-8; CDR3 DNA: TGTGCCAGCAGCTTAATTTTGACAGGGGATAGCGATCAGCCCCAGCATTTT; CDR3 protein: CASSLILTGDSDQPQHF
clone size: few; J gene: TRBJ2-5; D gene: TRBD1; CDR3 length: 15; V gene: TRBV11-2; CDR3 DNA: TGTGCCAGCAGCCCCTTGACAGGGGTCCAGTGGACCCAGTACTTC; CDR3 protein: CASSPLTGVQWTQYF
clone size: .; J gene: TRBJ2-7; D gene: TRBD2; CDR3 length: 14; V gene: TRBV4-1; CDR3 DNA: TGCGCCAGCAGCCCCGGGACTACGAACTACGAGCAGTACTTC; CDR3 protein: CASSPGTTNYEQYF
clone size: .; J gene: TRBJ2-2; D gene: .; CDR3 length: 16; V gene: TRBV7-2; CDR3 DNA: TGTGCCAGCAGCTTAGCGACGGGATCAATCACCGGGGAGCTGTTTTTT; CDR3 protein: CASSLATGSITGELFF